This is a list of T cell receptor beta chains from one sample in a study of cytomegalovirus exposure and HLA in healthy donors. Produced via immunoSEQ multiplex PCR; TCRdb's table is partial and in-frame only. Altogether roughly 49,000 clones are present, around 73% being singletons, with the ten largest covering 2.5% to 3%. Sequencing was carried out using PBMCs. These receptors all stem from a woman in her thirties or forties in good health and CMV-seropositive. Each CDR3 is given with its conserved first and last residue. D genes are given only for firm matches. Where a row states a size, it is once, few, many or the class of an expanded clone; other rows omit it.

J,D,V,size,DNA,CDR3
TRBJ2-5,NA,TRBV4-3,NA,TGCGCCAGCAGCCAAGGGGCCGGAACCCAGTACTTC,CASSQGAGTQYF
TRBJ2-5,TRBD2,TRBV5-1,few,TGCGCCAGCAGCTTGGTACGCGGGGGAAACCAAGAGACCCAGTACTTC,CASSLVRGGNQETQYF
TRBJ2-7,TRBD1,TRBV28,NA,TGTGCCACTACAGGGGTCTACGAGCAGTACTTC,CATTGVYEQYF
TRBJ1-5,NA,TRBV28,NA,TGTGCCAGCAGTTTAGGCGGGCAGGGCAATCAGCCCCAGCATTTT,CASSLGGQGNQPQHF
TRBJ2-1,NA,TRBV9,NA,TGTGCCAGCAGCCGGGACTACAATGAGCAGTTCTTC,CASSRDYNEQFF
TRBJ1-5,NA,TRBV6-5,once,TGTGCCAGCAGCCCCCGGGAGTACAATCAGCCCCAGCATTTT,CASSPREYNQPQHF
TRBJ1-1,TRBD1,TRBV4-1,NA,TGCGCCAGCAGCCAGACAGGGATAAACACTGAAGCTTTCTTT,CASSQTGINTEAFF
TRBJ1-5,NA,TRBV30,NA,TGTGCCAGAAGCCAGGGCCGCAATCAGCCCCAGCATTTT,CARSQGRNQPQHF
TRBJ1-2,TRBD1,TRBV6-5,NA,TGTGCCAGCAGCCGTTCAGGGGGAAATGGCTACACCTTC,CASSRSGGNGYTF
TRBJ2-3,NA,TRBV13,NA,TGTGCCAGCAGCCCGTTCAGTTCTCAGGCCGCAGATACGCAGTATTTT,CASSPFSSQAADTQYF
TRBJ2-1,TRBD1,TRBV29-1,NA,TGCAGCGGGAGGGGGACAGGGATCTACAATGAGCAGTTCTTC,CSGRGTGIYNEQFF
TRBJ2-7,TRBD2,TRBV7-6,NA,TGTGCCAGCAGCTTAGCTAGCGGGGGGATCTACGAGCAGTACTTC,CASSLASGGIYEQYF
TRBJ2-7,TRBD2,TRBV7-8,NA,TGTGCCAGCAGCTTATCTAGCGGGGGGTGGGAGCAGTACTTC,CASSLSSGGWEQYF
TRBJ2-7,NA,TRBV2,NA,TGTGCCAGCAGTGCAGGCGGACAACCTACCTACGAGCAGTACTTC,CASSAGGQPTYEQYF
TRBJ1-4,NA,TRBV30,NA,TGTGCCTGGAGGCCGGGACAAGGAAAACTGTTTTTT,CAWRPGQGKLFF
TRBJ2-7,TRBD1,TRBV5-6,NA,TGTGCCAGCAGCTTCTCCCCAGGGGGCGACGAGCAGTACTTC,CASSFSPGGDEQYF
TRBJ2-1,NA,TRBV14,NA,TGTGCCAGCAGCCAAGCGGCGGCGGGTGTTCGAGTCTATGAGCAGTTCTTC,CASSQAAAGVRVYEQFF
TRBJ2-7,TRBD1,TRBV18,few,TGTGCCAGCTCACTGAACAGGGGCTTCTACGAGCAGTACTTC,CASSLNRGFYEQYF
TRBJ1-1,NA,TRBV29-1,few,TGCAGCGTTGGAGGTGCGGGGGAATACACTGAAGCTTTCTTT,CSVGGAGEYTEAFF
TRBJ1-1,NA,TRBV7-2,NA,TGTGCCAGCAGCCTGGGGGGATCCACTGAAGCTTTCTTT,CASSLGGSTEAFF
TRBJ2-3,TRBD1,TRBV5-4,NA,TGTGCCAGCAGCCCCGGGACAGCCCCCGATACGCAGTATTTT,CASSPGTAPDTQYF
TRBJ2-7,TRBD1,TRBV13,NA,TGTGCCAGCAGCTTTCGGGACAGGGATCACTACGAGCAGTACTTC,CASSFRDRDHYEQYF